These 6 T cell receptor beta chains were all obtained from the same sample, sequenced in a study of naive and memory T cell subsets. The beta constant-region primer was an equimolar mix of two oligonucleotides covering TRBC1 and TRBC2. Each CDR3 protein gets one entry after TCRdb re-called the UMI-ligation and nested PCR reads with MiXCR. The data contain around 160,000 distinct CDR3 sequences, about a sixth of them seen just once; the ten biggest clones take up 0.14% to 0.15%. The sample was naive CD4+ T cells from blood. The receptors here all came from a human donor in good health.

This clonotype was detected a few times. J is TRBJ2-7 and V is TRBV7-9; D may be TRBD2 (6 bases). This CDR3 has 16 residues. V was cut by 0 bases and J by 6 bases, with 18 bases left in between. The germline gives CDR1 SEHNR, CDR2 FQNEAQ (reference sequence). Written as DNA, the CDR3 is TGTGCCAGCAGCTTAGCGATCCCGGGACTTGTTTTCGAGCAGTACTTC. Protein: CASSLAIPGLVFEQYF.

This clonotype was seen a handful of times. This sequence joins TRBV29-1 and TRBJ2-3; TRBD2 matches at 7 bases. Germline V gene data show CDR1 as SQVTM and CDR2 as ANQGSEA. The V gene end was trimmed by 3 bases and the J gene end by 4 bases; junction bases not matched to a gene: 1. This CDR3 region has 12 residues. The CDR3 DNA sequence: TGCAGCGTTGAGCGGGAGCCAGATACGCAGTATTTT. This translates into CSVEREPDTQYF.

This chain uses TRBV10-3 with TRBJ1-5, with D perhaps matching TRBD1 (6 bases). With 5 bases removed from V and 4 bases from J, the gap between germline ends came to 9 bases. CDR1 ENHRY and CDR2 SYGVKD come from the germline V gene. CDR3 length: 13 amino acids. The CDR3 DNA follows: TGTGCCATCAGTCCAGGGGCAAATCAGCCCCAGCATTTT. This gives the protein CAISPGANQPQHF.

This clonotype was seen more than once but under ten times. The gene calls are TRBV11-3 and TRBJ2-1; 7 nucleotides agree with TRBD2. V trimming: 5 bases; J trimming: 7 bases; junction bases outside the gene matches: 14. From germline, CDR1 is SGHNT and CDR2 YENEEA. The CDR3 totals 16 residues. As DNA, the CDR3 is TGTGCCAGCAGCCGAGTGGGCGGGAGTGGGGTGAATGAGCAGTTCTTC. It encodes CASSRVGGSGVNEQFF.

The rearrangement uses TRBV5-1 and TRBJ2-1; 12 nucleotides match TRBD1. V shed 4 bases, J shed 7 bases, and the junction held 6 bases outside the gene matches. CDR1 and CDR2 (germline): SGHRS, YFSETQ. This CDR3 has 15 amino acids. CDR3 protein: CASSQGQGANNEQFF. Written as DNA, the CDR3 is TGCGCCAGCAGCCAGGGACAGGGGGCGAATAATGAGCAGTTCTTC.

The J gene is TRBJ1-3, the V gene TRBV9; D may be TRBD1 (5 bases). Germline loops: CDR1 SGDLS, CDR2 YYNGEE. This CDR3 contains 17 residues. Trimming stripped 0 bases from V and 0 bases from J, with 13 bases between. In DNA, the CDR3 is TGTGCCAGCAGCGTAGCGGCGGACACCTCCTCTGGAAACACCATATATTTT. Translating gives CASSVAADTSSGNTIYF.